The source of this T cell receptor (beta chain) is a study of blood T cell repertoires in COVID-19. Study overall: The cDNA or gDNA used as material had been derived from T cells, B-cell-depleted T cells, or PBMCs.

Sequencing used immunoSEQ multiplex PCR; TCRdb keeps in-frame clones, though not all of them. The sample records roughly 120,000 clones, 75% to 90% being singletons. In germline, CDR1 is SGHAT, CDR2 FQNNGV. The V and J ends lost 8 bases and 1 base, in that order; junction bases with no gene match: 5. This CDR3 spans 14 amino acids. The TCR comes from a woman aged 40 to 50 with acute or convalescent COVID-19. The sequencing input was peripheral blood. V usage is TRBV11-2 and J usage is TRBJ1-3, with 7 nucleotides matching TRBD1. Here the CDR3 reads CASGQAISGNTIYF. Here the CDR3 DNA reads TGTGCCAGCGGACAGGCGATTTCTGGAAACACCATATATTTT.